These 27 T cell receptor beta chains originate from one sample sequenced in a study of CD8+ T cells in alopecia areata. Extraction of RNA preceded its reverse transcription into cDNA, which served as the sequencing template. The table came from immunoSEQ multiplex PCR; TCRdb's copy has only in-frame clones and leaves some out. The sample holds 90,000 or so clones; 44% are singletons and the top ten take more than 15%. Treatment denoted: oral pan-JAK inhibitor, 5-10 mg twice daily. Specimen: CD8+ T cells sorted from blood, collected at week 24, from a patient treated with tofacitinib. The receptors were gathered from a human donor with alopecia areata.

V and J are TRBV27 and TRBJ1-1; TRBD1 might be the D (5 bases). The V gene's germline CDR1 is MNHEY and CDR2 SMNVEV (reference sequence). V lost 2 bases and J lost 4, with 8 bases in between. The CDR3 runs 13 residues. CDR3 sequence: CASSLQGGTEAFF. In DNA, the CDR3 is TGTGCCAGCAGTTTACAGGGCGGCACTGAAGCTTTCTTT.

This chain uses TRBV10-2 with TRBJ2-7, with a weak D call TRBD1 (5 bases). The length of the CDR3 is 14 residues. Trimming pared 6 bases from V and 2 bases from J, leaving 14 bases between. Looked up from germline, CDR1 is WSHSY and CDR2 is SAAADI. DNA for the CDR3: TGCGCCAGCAGAGACCCGACAGAAGCCTACGAGCAGTACTTC. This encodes CASRDPTEAYEQYF.

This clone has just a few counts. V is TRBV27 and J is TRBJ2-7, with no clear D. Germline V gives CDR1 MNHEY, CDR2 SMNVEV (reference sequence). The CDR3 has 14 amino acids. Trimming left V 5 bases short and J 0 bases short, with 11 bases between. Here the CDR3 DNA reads TGTGCCAGCAGTCTCCTCGGTCCCTCCTACGAGCAGTACTTC. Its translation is CASSLLGPSYEQYF.

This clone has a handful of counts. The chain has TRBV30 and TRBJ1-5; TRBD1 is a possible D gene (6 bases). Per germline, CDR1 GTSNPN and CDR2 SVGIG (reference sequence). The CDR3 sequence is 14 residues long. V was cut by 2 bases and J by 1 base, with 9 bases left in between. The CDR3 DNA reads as TGTGCCTGGAGTCCTACAGGGAGCAATCAGCCCCAGCATTTT. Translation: CAWSPTGSNQPQHF.

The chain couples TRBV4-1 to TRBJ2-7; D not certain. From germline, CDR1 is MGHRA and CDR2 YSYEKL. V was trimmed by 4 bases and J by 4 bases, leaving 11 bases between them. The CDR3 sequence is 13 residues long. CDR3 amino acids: CASSPTRQYEQYF. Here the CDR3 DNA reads TGCGCCAGCAGCCCGACAAGACAATACGAGCAGTACTTC.

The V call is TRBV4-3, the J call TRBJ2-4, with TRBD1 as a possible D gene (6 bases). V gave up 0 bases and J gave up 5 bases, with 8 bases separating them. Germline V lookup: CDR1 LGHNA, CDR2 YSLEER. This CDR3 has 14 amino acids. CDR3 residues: CASSQDGGENIQYF. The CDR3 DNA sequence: TGCGCCAGCAGCCAAGATGGGGGCGAAAACATTCAGTACTTC.

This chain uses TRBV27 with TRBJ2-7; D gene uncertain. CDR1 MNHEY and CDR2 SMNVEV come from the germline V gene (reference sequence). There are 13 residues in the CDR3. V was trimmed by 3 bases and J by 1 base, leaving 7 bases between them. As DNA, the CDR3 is TGTGCCAGCAGTTTCGGGCAGTCCTACGAGCAGTACTTC. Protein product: CASSFGQSYEQYF.

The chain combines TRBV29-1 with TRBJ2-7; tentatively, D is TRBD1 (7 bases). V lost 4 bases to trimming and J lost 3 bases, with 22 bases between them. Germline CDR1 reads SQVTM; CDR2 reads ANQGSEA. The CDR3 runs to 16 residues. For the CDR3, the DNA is TGCAGCGTTGTGTGGGCTGATCGCGGGACAGACTACGAGCAGTACTTC. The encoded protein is CSVVWADRGTDYEQYF.

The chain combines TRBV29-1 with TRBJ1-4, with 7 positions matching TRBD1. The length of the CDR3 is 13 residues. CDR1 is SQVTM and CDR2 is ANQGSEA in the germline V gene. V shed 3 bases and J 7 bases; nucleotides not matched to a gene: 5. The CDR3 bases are TGCAGCGTTGAGTTTACAGGGGTTGAAAAACTGTTTTTT. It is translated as CSVEFTGVEKLFF.

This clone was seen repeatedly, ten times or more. The CDR3 sequence: CASSPPSGPSYEQYF. CDR3 in DNA: TGTGCCAGCAGCCCCCCATCCGGGCCCTCCTACGAGCAGTACTTC. The chain has TRBV9 and TRBJ2-7; D is ambiguous. This CDR3 contains 15 residues. V was trimmed by 4 bases and J by 0 bases, leaving 14 bases between them. CDR1 and CDR2 from the germline V gene are SGDLS and YYNGEE.

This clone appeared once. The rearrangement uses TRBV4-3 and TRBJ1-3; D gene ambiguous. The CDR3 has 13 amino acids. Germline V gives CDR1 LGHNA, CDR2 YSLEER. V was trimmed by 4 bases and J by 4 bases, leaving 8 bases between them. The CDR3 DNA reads TGCGCCAGCAGCCTAAGGTCCGGAAACACCATATATTTT. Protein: CASSLRSGNTIYF.

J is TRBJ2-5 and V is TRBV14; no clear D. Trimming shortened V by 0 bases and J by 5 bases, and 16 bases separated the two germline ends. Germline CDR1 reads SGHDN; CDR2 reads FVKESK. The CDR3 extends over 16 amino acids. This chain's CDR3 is CASSQETSGPLETQYF. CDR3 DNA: TGTGCCAGCAGCCAAGAAACATCAGGTCCCCTGGAGACCCAGTACTTC.

CDR3 protein: CASSLTPYEQYF. CDR3 nucleotides: TGTGCCAGCAGCTTAACCCCCTACGAGCAGTACTTC. V usage is TRBV13 and J usage is TRBJ2-7; D gene ambiguous. V lost 2 bases to trimming and J lost 2 bases, with 4 bases between them. The CDR3 totals 12 residues. Germline-derived CDR1 and CDR2 are PRHDT and FYEKMQ (reference sequence).

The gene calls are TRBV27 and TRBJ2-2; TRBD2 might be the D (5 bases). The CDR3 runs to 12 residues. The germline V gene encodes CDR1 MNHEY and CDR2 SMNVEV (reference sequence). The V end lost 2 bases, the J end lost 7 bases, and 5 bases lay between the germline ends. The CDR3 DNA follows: TGTGCCAGCAGTTTAGGAGGCGGGGAGCTGTTTTTT. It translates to CASSLGGGELFF.

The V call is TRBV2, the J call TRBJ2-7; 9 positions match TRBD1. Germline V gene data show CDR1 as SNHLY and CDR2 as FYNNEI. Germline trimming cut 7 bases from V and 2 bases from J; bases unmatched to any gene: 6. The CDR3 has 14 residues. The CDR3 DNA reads TGTGCCAGCAAGATAGACAGGGGGACCTACGAGCAGTACTTC. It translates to CASKIDRGTYEQYF.

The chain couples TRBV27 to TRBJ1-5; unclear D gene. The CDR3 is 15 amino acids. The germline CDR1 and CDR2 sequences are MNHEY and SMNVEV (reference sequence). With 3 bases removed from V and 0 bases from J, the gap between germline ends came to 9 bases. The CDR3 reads CASSFGRDSNQPQHF. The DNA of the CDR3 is TGTGCCAGCAGTTTCGGGCGAGATAGCAATCAGCCCCAGCATTTT.

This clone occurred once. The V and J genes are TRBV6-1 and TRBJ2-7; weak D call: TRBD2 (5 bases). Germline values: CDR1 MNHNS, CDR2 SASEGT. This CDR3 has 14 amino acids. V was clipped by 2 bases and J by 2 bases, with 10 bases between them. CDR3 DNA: TGTGCCAGCAGTGAACTAGCAGGAGCCTACGAGCAGTACTTC. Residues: CASSELAGAYEQYF.

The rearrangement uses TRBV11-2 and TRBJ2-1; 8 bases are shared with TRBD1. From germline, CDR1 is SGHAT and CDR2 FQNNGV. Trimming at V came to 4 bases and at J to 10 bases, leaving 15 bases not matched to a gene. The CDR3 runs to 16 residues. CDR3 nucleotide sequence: TGTGCCAGCAGCTCCGACAGGGGCGGCCTTTTCGGAGAGCAGTTCTTC. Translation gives CASSSDRGGLFGEQFF.

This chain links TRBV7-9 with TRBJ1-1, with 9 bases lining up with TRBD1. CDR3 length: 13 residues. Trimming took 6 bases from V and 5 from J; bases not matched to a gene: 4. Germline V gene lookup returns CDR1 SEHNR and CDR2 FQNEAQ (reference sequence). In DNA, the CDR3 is TGTGCCAGCAGTGAGACAGGGGGGACTGAAGCTTTCTTT. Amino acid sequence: CASSETGGTEAFF.

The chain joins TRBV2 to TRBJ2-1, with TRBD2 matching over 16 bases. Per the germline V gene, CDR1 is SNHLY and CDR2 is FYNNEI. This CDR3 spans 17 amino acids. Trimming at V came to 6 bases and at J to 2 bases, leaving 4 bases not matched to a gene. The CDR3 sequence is CASRGTSGRVAYNEQFF. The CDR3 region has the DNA TGTGCCAGCAGGGGGACTAGCGGGAGGGTCGCCTACAATGAGCAGTTCTTC.

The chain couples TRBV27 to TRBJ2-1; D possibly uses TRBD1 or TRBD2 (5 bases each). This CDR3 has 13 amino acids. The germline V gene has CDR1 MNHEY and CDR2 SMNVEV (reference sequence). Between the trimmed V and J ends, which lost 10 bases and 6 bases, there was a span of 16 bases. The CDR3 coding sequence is TGTGCCACAAGACGCCGGGGCGGCAATGAGCAGTTCTTC. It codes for CATRRRGGNEQFF.

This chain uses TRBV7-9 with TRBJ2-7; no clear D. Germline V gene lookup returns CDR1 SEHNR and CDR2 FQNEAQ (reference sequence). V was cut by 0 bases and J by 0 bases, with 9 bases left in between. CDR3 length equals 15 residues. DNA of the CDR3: TGTGCCAGCAGCTTAGCCCCGACTGGCTCCTACGAGCAGTACTTC. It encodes CASSLAPTGSYEQYF.

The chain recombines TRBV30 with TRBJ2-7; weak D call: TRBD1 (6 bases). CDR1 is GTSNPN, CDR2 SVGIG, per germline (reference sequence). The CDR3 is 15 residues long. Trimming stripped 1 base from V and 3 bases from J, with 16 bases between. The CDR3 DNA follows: TGTGCCTGGAGTGAAGCGCCAGGGGCTTACTACGAGCAGTACTTC. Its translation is CAWSEAPGAYYEQYF.

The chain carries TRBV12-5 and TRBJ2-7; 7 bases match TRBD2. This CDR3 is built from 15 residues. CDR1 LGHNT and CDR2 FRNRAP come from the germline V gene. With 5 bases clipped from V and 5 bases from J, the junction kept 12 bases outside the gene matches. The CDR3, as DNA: TGTGCTAGTGGTCGCGTAGGGCGGGAGACGGACGAGCAGTACTTC. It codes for CASGRVGRETDEQYF.

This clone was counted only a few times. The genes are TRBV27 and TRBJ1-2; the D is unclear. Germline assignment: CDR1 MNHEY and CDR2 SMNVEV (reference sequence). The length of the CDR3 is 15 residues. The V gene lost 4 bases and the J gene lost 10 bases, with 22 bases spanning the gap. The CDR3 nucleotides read TGTGCCAGCAGTTCCGGGCTCTCGACTCGATCGGACTACACCTTC. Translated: CASSSGLSTRSDYTF.

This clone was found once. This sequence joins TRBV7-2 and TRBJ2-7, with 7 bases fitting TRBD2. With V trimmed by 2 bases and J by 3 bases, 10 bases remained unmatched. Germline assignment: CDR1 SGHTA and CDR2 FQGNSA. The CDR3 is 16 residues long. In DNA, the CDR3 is TGTGCCAGCAGCTTACGAGAACCTAGCGGACTCTACGAGCAGTACTTC. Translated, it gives CASSLREPSGLYEQYF.

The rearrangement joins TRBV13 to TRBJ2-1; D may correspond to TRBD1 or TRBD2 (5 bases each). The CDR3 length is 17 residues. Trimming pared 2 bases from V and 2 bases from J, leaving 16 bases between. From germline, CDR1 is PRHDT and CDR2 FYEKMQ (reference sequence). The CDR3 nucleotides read TGTGCCAGCAGCTTACCCCCTCAGGGTAGCGCCTACAATGAGCAGTTCTTC. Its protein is CASSLPPQGSAYNEQFF. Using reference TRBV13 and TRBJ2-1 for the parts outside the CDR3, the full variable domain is AAGVIQSPRHLIKEKRETATLKCYPIPRHDTVYWYQQGPGQDPQFLISFYEKMQSDKGSIPDRFSAQQFSDYHSELNMSSLELGDSALYFCASSLPPQGSAYNEQFFGPGTRLTVL.